Below, 6 T cell receptor beta chains from the same sample are listed, as sequenced in a study of blood T cell repertoires in COVID-19. Produced via immunoSEQ multiplex PCR; TCRdb's table is partial and in-frame only. Of about 280,000 clones listed, around 90% are singletons. Input material: PBMCs or T cells enriched from blood (not recorded which). These receptors came from a woman aged 18-29 years with acute COVID-19.

The gene calls are TRBV28 and TRBJ1-5; D perhaps matches TRBD1 (6 bases). V dropped 6 bases and J dropped 3 bases, with 21 bases sitting between them. Looked up from germline, CDR1 is MDHEN and CDR2 is SYDVKM. The CDR3 runs 17 residues. Here the CDR3 DNA reads TGTGCCAGCAGCCGCCCCCTTACGACAGGATTCAATCAGCCCCAGCATTTT. This sequence encodes CASSRPLTTGFNQPQHF.

The CDR3 reads CASSPGQGRGSNTGELFF. As DNA, the CDR3 is TGTGCCAGTTCGCCGGGACAGGGGAGGGGATCAAACACCGGGGAGCTGTTTTTT. The V call is TRBV27, the J call TRBJ2-2, with 10 bases aligning to TRBD1. The junction had 15 bases not matched to a gene; V was cut back by 9 bases and J by 2 bases. Germline V gives CDR1 MNHEY, CDR2 SMNVEV (reference sequence). The CDR3 is 18 amino acids.

The V call is TRBV11-2, the J call TRBJ2-7, with 8 bases identical to TRBD1. J lost 2 bases, V lost 3 bases, and 12 bases had no gene match. Looked up from germline, CDR1 is SGHAT and CDR2 is FQNNGV. The CDR3 spans 17 residues. The CDR3 region has the DNA TGTGCCAGCAGCTTCGTGAGCAGGGGGCTTCGTGCCTACGAGCAGTACTTC. Translating it yields CASSFVSRGLRAYEQYF.

V is TRBV2 and J is TRBJ2-4; D unresolved. CDR3 length equals 13 residues. The V and J ends lost 6 bases and 0 bases respectively, with 6 bases between them. Germline V gene data show CDR1 as SNHLY and CDR2 as FYNNEI. The chain's CDR3 is CASRSLAKNIQYF. For the CDR3, the DNA is TGTGCCAGCAGGTCCTTAGCCAAAAACATTCAGTACTTC.

This clone was seen a handful of times. The chain is built from TRBV5-5 and TRBJ2-1, with 7 bases lining up with TRBD1. Germline V lookup: CDR1 SGHKS, CDR2 YYEKEE (reference sequence). Trimming removed 4 bases from V and 0 bases from J; junction bases left unmatched: 10. This CDR3 has 17 amino acids. The CDR3 DNA reads as TGTGCCAGCAGCCAAAAAGACAGGGCAAGCTCCTACAATGAGCAGTTCTTC. Its protein is CASSQKDRASSYNEQFF.

The rearrangement links TRBV5-1 to TRBJ2-1; D gene ambiguous. V gave up 0 bases and J gave up 6 bases, with 7 bases separating them. This CDR3 spans 13 amino acids. Germline CDR1 is SGHRS and CDR2 is YFSETQ. The CDR3 is CASSLAPFNEQFF. The CDR3 coding sequence is TGCGCCAGCAGCTTGGCCCCCTTCAATGAGCAGTTCTTC.